This T cell receptor (beta chain) was documented in a study of T cell responses to AZD1222 COVID-19 vaccine. Study outcomes and limitations: Increases in Spike-specific TCR breadth and depth were seen after two AZD1222 doses. Clonal diversity was possibly underestimated; the donors were predominantly white British and more often female.

On this clone itself: Its antigen is unknown.

This table comes from immunoSEQ multiplex PCR, and its TCRdb copy is limited to in-frame clones, with some not included. The repertoire holds tens of thousands of clones, with approximately 90% as singletons. V lost 8 bases to trimming and J lost 0 bases; unmatched junction nucleotides: 7. The CDR3 has 15 amino acids. CDR1 is SGHTA and CDR2 is FQGNSA in the germline V gene. This TCR came from an adult in good health. The chain links TRBV7-2 to TRBJ2-3, with 8 bases lining up with TRBD2. Sequencing used peripheral blood, obtained on day 0 of MenACWY control vaccination. In DNA, the CDR3 is TGTGCCAGCGGCACTAGCGGAGGGAGCACAGATACGCAGTATTTT. Translation gives CASGTSGGSTDTQYF.